A selection of T cell receptor beta chains follows, all from one sample in a study of blood T cell repertoires in COVID-19. Assay used: immunoSEQ multiplex PCR; TCRdb lists only in-frame clones, some missing. This sample yields roughly 90,000 clones, of which roughly 90% are seen a single time; roughly 1.5% belongs to the top ten. Material for sequencing was peripheral blood. All receptors come from a human donor with active COVID-19. The donor label of this sample is uncertain. The CDR3 runs from the conserved cysteine through the conserved F or W. A D gene is named only where the DNA matches it firmly. Size is omitted from some rows. Given values are once, few, many or a class for expanded clones.

length: 14; D: -; J: TRBJ1-1; V: TRBV6-2/TRBV6-3; size: -; CDR3: CASSYSAVNTEAFF; DNA: TGTGCCAGCAGTTACTCGGCTGTGAACACTGAAGCTTTCTTT
length: 18; D: TRBD1; J: TRBJ1-1; V: TRBV9; size: -; CDR3: CASSVGPGQGGVGTEAFF; DNA: TGTGCCAGCAGCGTAGGTCCGGGACAGGGCGGCGTGGGGACTGAAGCTTTCTTT
length: 15; D: -; J: TRBJ1-1; V: TRBV7-2; size: -; CDR3: CASTPRRGRNTEAFF; DNA: TGTGCCAGCACCCCAAGGAGAGGGCGGAACACTGAAGCTTTCTTT
length: 15; D: -; J: TRBJ1-2; V: TRBV6-5; size: once; CDR3: CASSTGRLRGYGYTF; DNA: TGTGCCAGCAGTACCGGACGATTAAGGGGGTATGGCTACACCTTC
length: 13; D: -; J: TRBJ2-3; V: TRBV24-1; size: -; CDR3: CATSDRGTDTQYF; DNA: TGTGCCACCAGTGACAGAGGAACAGATACGCAGTATTTT
length: 13; D: TRBD1; J: TRBJ2-5; V: TRBV2; size: -; CDR3: CASGTGVGETQYF; DNA: TGTGCCAGCGGGACAGGTGTCGGGGAGACCCAGTACTTC
length: 13; D: -; J: TRBJ1-1; V: TRBV6-5; size: -; CDR3: CASGRGLNTEAFF; DNA: TGTGCCAGCGGCAGGGGTTTGAACACTGAAGCTTTCTTT
length: 14; D: -; J: TRBJ2-2; V: TRBV9; size: -; CDR3: CASSVQVNTGELFF; DNA: TGTGCCAGCAGCGTACAGGTGAACACCGGGGAGCTGTTTTTT
length: 15; D: -; J: TRBJ2-1; V: TRBV4-3; size: -; CDR3: CASSQDWLVSNEQFF; DNA: TGCGCCAGCAGCCAAGATTGGCTCGTATCCAATGAGCAGTTCTTC
length: 15; D: -; J: TRBJ2-2; V: TRBV6-5; size: -; CDR3: CASSYSTRKIGELFF; DNA: TGTGCCAGCAGTTACTCGACTCGGAAAATCGGGGAGCTGTTTTTT
length: 15; D: TRBD1; J: TRBJ2-1; V: TRBV6-2/TRBV6-3; size: -; CDR3: CASSFHRGRRYEQFF; DNA: TGTGCCAGCAGTTTTCACAGGGGGCGCAGGTATGAGCAGTTCTTC
length: 13; D: -; J: TRBJ2-2; V: TRBV7-9; size: -; CDR3: CASSRIADGELFF; DNA: TGTGCCAGCAGCAGAATAGCGGATGGGGAGCTGTTTTTT
length: 11; D: TRBD2; J: TRBJ2-1; V: TRBV30; size: -; CDR3: CAWSLAGRQFF; DNA: TGTGCCTGGAGTTTAGCGGGTCGACAGTTCTTC
length: 17; D: TRBD1; J: TRBJ2-5; V: TRBV5-1; size: -; CDR3: CASSRGSGTGAQETQYF; DNA: TGCGCCAGCAGCCGAGGGTCCGGGACAGGGGCCCAAGAGACCCAGTACTTC
length: 16; D: TRBD2; J: TRBJ2-7; V: TRBV6-5; size: -; CDR3: CASSYSGLAGYYEQYF; DNA: TGTGCCAGCAGTTACTCGGGACTAGCGGGTTACTACGAGCAGTACTTC
length: 16; D: -; J: TRBJ1-1; V: TRBV6-2/TRBV6-3; size: -; CDR3: CASSYLGGGRGVLTFF; DNA: TGTGCCAGCAGTTATCTCGGTGGTGGCAGGGGCGTTCTGACTTTCTTT
length: 11; D: -; J: TRBJ1-1; V: TRBV6-5; size: -; CDR3: CAHRDAAKAFF; DNA: TGTGCCCACCGGGATGCAGCGAAAGCTTTCTTT
length: 14; D: -; J: TRBJ2-1; V: TRBV6-1; size: -; CDR3: CASSEGLEGNEQFF; DNA: TGTGCCAGCAGTGAAGGGCTAGAGGGCAATGAGCAGTTCTTC
length: 15; D: -; J: TRBJ1-6; V: TRBV7-2; size: -; CDR3: CASSTRGGADSPLHF; DNA: TGTGCCAGCAGCACCAGGGGTGGCGCGGATTCACCCCTCCACTTT
length: 16; D: -; J: TRBJ2-3; V: TRBV3-1/TRBV3-2; size: -; CDR3: CASSFTGLASTDTQYF; DNA: TGTGCCAGCAGTTTCACCGGTCTAGCTAGCACAGATACGCAGTATTTT
length: 10; D: -; J: TRBJ2-7; V: TRBV28; size: -; CDR3: CASSLREQYF; DNA: TGTGCCAGCAGTTTACGCGAGCAGTACTTC
length: 17; D: -; J: TRBJ1-5; V: TRBV3-1/TRBV3-2; size: -; CDR3: CASSQIQQVDSNQPQHF; DNA: TGTGCCAGCAGCCAAATTCAACAGGTAGACTCTAATCAGCCCCAGCATTTT